This T cell receptor beta chain derives from a study of T cells in Graves' hyperthyroidism and ophthalmopathy. General study points: Most clonotypes that expanded in the thyroid above 0.001 also showed up in blood. The authors' 13 V-J model separated ophthalmopathy from stable hyperthyroidism.

Among ophthalmopathy patients, the Clinical Activity Score reached at least 3, the NOSPECS grade reached at least 4, and duration remained under 3 months. Clinical symptoms, serum thyroxine and TRAb, thyroid ultrasound and orbital computed tomography together formed the diagnostic basis. The CDR3 sequence is 16 residues long. Trimming took off 5 bases at V and 2 bases at J, with 17 bases between the two ends. Germline loops: CDR1 SGHRS, CDR2 YFSETQ. The source material, RNA transcripts, was used to amplify TCR beta CDR3 regions. The HTBI set primed first-round TCR CDR3 RT-PCR. TCRdb itself ran the multiplex PCR reads through MiXCR, one entry per CDR3 protein. The sample lists about 520,000 distinct CDR3 sequences, roughly a quarter occurring once. At least ten counts were recorded for this clonotype. No antigen is known for it.

The source is a woman aged 25 to 39 with Graves' ophthalmopathy. The chain recombines TRBV5-1 with TRBJ1-3; D possibly corresponds to TRBD1 (6 bases). The specimen was blood. The CDR3 coding sequence is TGCGCCAGCAGGACCGAAGGGGGTTTTACTGGAAACACCATATATTTT. Protein product: CASRTEGGFTGNTIYF.